These 11 T cell receptor beta chains share one sample of origin, sequenced in a study of beta chain features in type 1 diabetes. All of the isolated RNA was reverse transcribed, so expressed TCRB transcripts were sequenced. The method was immunoSEQ multiplex PCR; TCRdb's version includes in-frame clones alone and lacks a portion of them. In the table there are around 430,000 clones, 30% of which are singletons. Source material: naive CD4+ T cells from blood. All receptors derive from a man between 18 and 35 years old in good health.

This clone was found a few times. This rearrangement joins TRBV29-1 to TRBJ2-2; 7 nucleotides match TRBD1. With V trimmed by 5 bases and J by 0 bases, 6 bases remained unmatched. The CDR3 contains 15 residues. Germline CDR1 is SQVTM and CDR2 is ANQGSEA. CDR3 protein: CSVHRDSTNTGELFF. As DNA, the CDR3 is TGCAGCGTTCACCGGGACAGTACGAACACCGGGGAGCTGTTTTTT.

V and J are TRBV30 and TRBJ2-5, with 10 bases that match TRBD1. Germline V gives CDR1 GTSNPN, CDR2 SVGIG (reference sequence). This CDR3 has 14 residues. V was clipped by 1 base and J by 4 bases; unmatched bases: 3. CDR3 region: CAWSETGGAETQYF. CDR3 coding DNA: TGTGCCTGGAGTGAGACAGGGGGCGCAGAGACCCAGTACTTC.

The chain joins TRBV23-1 to TRBJ1-2, with D possibly being TRBD1 (5 bases). TRBV23-1 is identified as an open reading frame with a role that is uncertain. V gave up 8 bases and J gave up 8 bases, with 18 bases separating them. This CDR3 is built from 13 residues. CDR3 residues: CASSRVSRAGYTF. In DNA, the CDR3 is TGCGCCAGCTCCCGGGTTAGCAGGGCGGGCTACACCTTC.

This chain's CDR3 is CAWKGEGVTEAFF. The CDR3, as DNA: TGTGCCTGGAAGGGGGAGGGAGTCACTGAAGCTTTCTTT. The chain links TRBV30 to TRBJ1-1; a weak D match, TRBD1 (6 bases). Germline assignment: CDR1 GTSNPN and CDR2 SVGIG (reference sequence). The CDR3 length is 13 residues. V was cut by 4 bases and J by 4 bases, with 13 bases left in between.

The sample holds a few counts of this clone. The chain couples TRBV2 to TRBJ2-7, with unresolved D. V was pared by 6 bases and J by 0 bases, with 6 bases between. CDR3 length: 12 residues. Germline V CDR1 and CDR2: SNHLY, FYNNEI. The CDR3 is CASRDDSYEQYF. Written as DNA, the CDR3 is TGTGCCAGCAGGGACGACTCCTACGAGCAGTACTTC.

The gene calls are TRBV9 and TRBJ2-1, with 8 positions matching TRBD2. This CDR3 spans 15 amino acids. V was clipped by 5 bases and J by 0 bases; unmatched bases: 4. From germline, CDR1 is SGDLS and CDR2 YYNGEE. CDR3 nucleotide sequence: TGTGCCAGCAGGGGAAGCGGGAGCTCCTACAATGAGCAGTTCTTC. It codes for CASRGSGSSYNEQFF.

This clone was recorded a few times. V and J are TRBV28 and TRBJ2-5; D is perhaps TRBD1 (5 bases). In germline, CDR1 is MDHEN, CDR2 SYDVKM. CDR3 length: 14 residues. The V end was cut by 3 bases, the J end by 2 bases, with 10 bases between. As DNA, the CDR3 is TGTGCCAGCAGTTTCCTGGGGCGACAAGAGACCCAGTACTTC. Translated: CASSFLGRQETQYF. The full variable domain, in which reference TRBV28 and TRBJ2-5 provide the parts outside the CDR3, is DVKVTQSSRYLVKRTGEKVFLECVQDMDHENMFWYRQDPGLGLRLIYFSYDVKMKEKGDIPEGYSVSREKKERFSLILESASTNQTSMYLCASSFLGRQETQYFGPGTRLLVL.

The CDR3 loop reads CASSPFYYEQYF. As DNA, the CDR3 is TGTGCCAGCAGCCCATTCTACTACGAGCAGTACTTC. The rearrangement joins TRBV4-2 to TRBJ2-7; no reliable D call. The germline V gene encodes CDR1 LGHNA and CDR2 YNFKEQ. CDR3 size: 12 residues. Deletions cut 4 bases from V and 3 bases from J, with 7 bases between.

This clone was seen a handful of times. Other DNA sequences from this sample encode an identical CDR3 as well. The chain has TRBV5-1 and TRBJ2-1, with D uncertain. The CDR3 spans 15 residues. V gave up 0 bases and J gave up 0 bases, with 7 bases separating them. The germline CDR1 and CDR2 sequences are SGHRS and YFSETQ. CDR3 amino acids: CASSLVERSYNEQFF. DNA for the CDR3: TGCGCCAGCAGCTTGGTAGAGCGCTCCTACAATGAGCAGTTCTTC.

The rearrangement links TRBV29-1 to TRBJ2-7; 9 nucleotides align to TRBD2. The CDR3 consists of 15 residues. Germline CDR1 and CDR2: SQVTM and ANQGSEA. The ends lost 6 bases at V and 2 bases at J; junction bases unmatched: 11. The CDR3 protein is CSVARASGDPYEQYF. In nucleotides, the CDR3 is TGCAGCGTCGCCCGGGCTAGCGGGGACCCCTACGAGCAGTACTTC.

This sequence joins TRBV30 and TRBJ1-2; 7 nucleotides align to TRBD1. The V gene's germline CDR1 is GTSNPN and CDR2 SVGIG (reference sequence). This CDR3 contains 12 residues. J gave up 8 bases and V 4 bases, and 7 bases lay outside the gene matches. The chain's CDR3 is CAWKQGTLGYTF. CDR3 nucleotide sequence: TGTGCCTGGAAACAGGGGACTTTGGGCTACACCTTC.